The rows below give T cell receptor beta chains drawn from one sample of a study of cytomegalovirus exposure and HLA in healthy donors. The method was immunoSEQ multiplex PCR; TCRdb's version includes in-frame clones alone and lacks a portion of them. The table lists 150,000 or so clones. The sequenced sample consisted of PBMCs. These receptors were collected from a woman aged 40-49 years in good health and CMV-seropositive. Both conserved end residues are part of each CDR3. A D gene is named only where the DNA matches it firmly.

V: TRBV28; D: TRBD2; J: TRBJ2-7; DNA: TGTGCCAGCAGTTTCGCGGCTAGCGGGATCTACGAGCAGTACTTC; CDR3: CASSFAASGIYEQYF
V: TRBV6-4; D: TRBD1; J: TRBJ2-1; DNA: TGTGCCAGCAGTGACAGTCAGGGACAGATAAATGAGCAGTTCTTC; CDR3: CASSDSQGQINEQFF
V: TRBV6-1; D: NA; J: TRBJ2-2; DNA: TGTGCCAGCGGTTTGGGGGCAACGTCCGGGGAGCTGTTTTTT; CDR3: CASGLGATSGELFF
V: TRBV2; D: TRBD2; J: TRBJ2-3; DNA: TGTGCCAGCAGTGCGGGACTACCGCTCGGGGATACGCAGTATTTT; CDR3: CASSAGLPLGDTQYF
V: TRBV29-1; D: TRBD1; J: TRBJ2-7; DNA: TGCAGCGTCACGGGGACAGCCTCCACCTACGAGCAGTACTTC; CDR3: CSVTGTASTYEQYF
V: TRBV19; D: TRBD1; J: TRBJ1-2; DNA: TGTGCCAGTAGTTGGGACAGGCCGAGCTATGGCTACACCTTC; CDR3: CASSWDRPSYGYTF
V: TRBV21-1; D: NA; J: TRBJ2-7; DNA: TGTGCCAGCAGCACTAGCGGGGCTAGCTCCTACGAGCAGTACTTC; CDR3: CASSTSGASSYEQYF
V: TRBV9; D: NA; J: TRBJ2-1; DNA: TGTGCCAGCAGCCCGACGGGGTACAATGAGCAGTTCTTC; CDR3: CASSPTGYNEQFF
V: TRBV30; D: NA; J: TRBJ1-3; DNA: TGTGCCTGGAGTGTTTCAGGAAAGGGGAAATCGGTTGGAAACACCATATATTTT; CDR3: CAWSVSGKGKSVGNTIYF
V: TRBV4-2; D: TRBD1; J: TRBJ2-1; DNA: TGTGCCAGCAGCCAAGAATGGACAGGAATCAATGAGCAGTTCTTC; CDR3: CASSQEWTGINEQFF
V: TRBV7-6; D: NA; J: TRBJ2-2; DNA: TGTGCCAGCAGCTTTACCGATCGAGGAGAGAACACCGGGGAGCTGTTTTTT; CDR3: CASSFTDRGENTGELFF
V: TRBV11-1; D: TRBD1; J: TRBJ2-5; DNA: TGTGCCAGCAGCCCAGGGACAGGGTTCGGAGAGACCCAGTACTTC; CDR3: CASSPGTGFGETQYF
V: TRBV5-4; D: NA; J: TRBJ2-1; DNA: TGTGCCAGCAGCTTGCACTCGCGGAGCTCCTACAATGAGCAGTTCTTC; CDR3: CASSLHSRSSYNEQFF